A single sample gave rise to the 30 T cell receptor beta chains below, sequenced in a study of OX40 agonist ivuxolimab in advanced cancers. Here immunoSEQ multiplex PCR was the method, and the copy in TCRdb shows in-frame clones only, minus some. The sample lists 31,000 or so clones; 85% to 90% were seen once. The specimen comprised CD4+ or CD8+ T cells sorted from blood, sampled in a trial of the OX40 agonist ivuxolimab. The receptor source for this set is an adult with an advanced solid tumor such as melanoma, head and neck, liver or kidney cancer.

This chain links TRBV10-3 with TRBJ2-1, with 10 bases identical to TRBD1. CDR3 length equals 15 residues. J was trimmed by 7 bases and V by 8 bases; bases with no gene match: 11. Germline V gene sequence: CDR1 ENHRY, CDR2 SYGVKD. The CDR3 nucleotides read TGTGCCATCTGGGGCGCGGGACAGGGGAAAAATGAGCAGTTCTTC. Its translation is CAIWGAGQGKNEQFF.

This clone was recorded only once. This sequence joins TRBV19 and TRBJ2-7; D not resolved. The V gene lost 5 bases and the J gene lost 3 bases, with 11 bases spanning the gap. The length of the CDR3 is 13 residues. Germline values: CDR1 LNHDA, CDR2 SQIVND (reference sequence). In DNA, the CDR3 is TGTGCCAGTAGTTTCGGGCTCCTCTACGAGCAGTACTTC. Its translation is CASSFGLLYEQYF.

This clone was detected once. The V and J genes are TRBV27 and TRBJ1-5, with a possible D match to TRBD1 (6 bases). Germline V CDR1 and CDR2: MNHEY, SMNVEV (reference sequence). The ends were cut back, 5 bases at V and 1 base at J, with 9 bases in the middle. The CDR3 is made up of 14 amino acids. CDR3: CASSPTGSNQPQHF. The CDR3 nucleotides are TGTGCCAGCAGTCCTACAGGGAGCAATCAGCCCCAGCATTTT.

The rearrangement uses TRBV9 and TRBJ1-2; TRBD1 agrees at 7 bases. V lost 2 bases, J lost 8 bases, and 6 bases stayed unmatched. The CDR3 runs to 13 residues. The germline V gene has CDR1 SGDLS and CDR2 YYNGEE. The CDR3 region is CASSVGGTEGYTF. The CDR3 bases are TGTGCCAGCAGCGTTGGGGGGACAGAAGGCTACACCTTC.

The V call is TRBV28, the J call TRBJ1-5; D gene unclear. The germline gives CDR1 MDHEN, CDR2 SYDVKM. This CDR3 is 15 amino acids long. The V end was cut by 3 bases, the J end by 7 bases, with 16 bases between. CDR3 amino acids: CASSFEREARQPQHF. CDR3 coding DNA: TGTGCCAGCAGTTTTGAGAGGGAGGCAAGACAGCCCCAGCATTTT. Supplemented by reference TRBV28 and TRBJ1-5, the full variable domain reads DVKVTQSSRYLVKRTGEKVFLECVQDMDHENMFWYRQDPGLGLRLIYFSYDVKMKEKGDIPEGYSVSREKKERFSLILESASTNQTSMYLCASSFEREARQPQHFGDGTRLSIL.

Written as DNA, the CDR3 is TGTGCCAGCAGCCCCGACGAAAACATTCAGTACTTC. Translated, it gives CASSPDENIQYF. This rearrangement joins TRBV7-9 to TRBJ2-4; D ambiguous. The germline CDR1 and CDR2 sequences are SEHNR and FQNEAQ (reference sequence). This CDR3 is built from 12 residues. Deletions cut 5 bases from V and 5 bases from J, with 7 bases between.

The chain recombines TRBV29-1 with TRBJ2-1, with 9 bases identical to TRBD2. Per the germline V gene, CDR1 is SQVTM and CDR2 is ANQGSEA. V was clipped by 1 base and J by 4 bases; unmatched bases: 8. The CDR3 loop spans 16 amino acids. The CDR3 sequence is CSVEVPGGRDYNEQFF. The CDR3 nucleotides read TGCAGCGTTGAAGTCCCTGGCGGGAGGGATTACAATGAGCAGTTCTTC.

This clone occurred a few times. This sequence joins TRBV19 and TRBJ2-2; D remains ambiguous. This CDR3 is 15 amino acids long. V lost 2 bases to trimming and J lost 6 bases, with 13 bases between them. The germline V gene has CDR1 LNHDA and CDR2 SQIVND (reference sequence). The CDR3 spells CASSIQLDWAGELFF. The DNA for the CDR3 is TGTGCCAGTAGTATACAGTTAGATTGGGCCGGGGAGCTGTTTTTT.

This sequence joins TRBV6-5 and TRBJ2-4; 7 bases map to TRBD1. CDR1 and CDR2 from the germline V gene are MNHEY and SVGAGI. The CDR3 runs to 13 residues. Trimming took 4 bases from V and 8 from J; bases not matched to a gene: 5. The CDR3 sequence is CASSSTGWDIQYF. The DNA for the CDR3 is TGTGCCAGCAGTTCGACAGGGTGGGACATTCAGTACTTC.

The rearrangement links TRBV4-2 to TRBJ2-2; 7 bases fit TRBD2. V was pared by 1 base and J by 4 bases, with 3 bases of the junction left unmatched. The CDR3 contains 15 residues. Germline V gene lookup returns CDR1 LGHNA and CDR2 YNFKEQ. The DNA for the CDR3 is TGTGCCAGCAGCCAAGGGGAGGGCGTCACCGGGGAGCTGTTTTTT. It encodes CASSQGEGVTGELFF.

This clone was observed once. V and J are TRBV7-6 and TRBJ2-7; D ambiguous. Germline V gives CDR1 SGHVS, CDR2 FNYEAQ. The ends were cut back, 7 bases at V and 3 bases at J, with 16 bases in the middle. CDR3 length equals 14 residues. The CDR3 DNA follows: TGTGCCAGCACCTCATTTGACGACCACTACGAGCAGTACTTC. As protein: CASTSFDDHYEQYF.

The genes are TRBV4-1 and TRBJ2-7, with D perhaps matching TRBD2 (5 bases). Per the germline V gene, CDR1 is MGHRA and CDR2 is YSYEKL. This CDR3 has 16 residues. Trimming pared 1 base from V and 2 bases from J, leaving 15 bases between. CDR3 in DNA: TGCGCCAGCAGCCAAGGATTACGGGATTTGACCTACGAGCAGTACTTC. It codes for CASSQGLRDLTYEQYF.

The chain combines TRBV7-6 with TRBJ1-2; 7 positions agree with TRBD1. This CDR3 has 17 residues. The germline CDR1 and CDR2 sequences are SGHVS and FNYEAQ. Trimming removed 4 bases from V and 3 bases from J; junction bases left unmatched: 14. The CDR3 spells CASSSLETGKKDYGYTF. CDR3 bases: TGTGCCAGCAGCTCCTTAGAGACAGGGAAGAAGGACTATGGCTACACCTTC.

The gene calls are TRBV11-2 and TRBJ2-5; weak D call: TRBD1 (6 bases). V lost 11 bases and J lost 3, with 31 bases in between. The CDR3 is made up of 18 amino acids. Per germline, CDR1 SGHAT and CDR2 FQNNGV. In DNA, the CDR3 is TGTGCCGTCATGTTCCCGGGACAATCCCGTCGCTACGAAGAGACCCAGTACTTC. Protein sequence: CAVMFPGQSRRYEETQYF.

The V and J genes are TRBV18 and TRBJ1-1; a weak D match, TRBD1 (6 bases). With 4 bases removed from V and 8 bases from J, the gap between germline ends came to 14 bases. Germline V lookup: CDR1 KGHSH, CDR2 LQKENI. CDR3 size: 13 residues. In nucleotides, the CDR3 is TGTGCCAGCTCACAGGGGACAACAGTCGAAGCTTTCTTT. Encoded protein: CASSQGTTVEAFF. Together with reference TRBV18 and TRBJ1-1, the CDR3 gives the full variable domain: NAGVMQNPRHLVRRRGQEARLRCSPMKGHSHVYWYRQLPEEGLKFMVYLQKENIIDESGMPKERFSAEFPKEGPSILRIQQVVRGDSAAYFCASSQGTTVEAFFGQGTRLTVV.

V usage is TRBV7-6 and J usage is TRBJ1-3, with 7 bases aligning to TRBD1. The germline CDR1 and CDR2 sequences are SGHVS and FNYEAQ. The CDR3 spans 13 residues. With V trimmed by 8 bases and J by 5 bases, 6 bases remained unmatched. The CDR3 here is CASSGTDRNTIYF. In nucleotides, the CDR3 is TGTGCCAGCTCGGGGACAGACAGAAACACCATATATTTT.

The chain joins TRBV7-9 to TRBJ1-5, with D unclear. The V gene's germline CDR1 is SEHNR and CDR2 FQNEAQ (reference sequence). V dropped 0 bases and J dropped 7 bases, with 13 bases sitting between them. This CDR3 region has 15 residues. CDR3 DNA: TGTGCCAGCAGCTTAGCCGGCCAGAGTGGACAGCCCCAGCATTTT. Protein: CASSLAGQSGQPQHF. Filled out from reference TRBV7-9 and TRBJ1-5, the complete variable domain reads DTGVSQNPRHKITKRGQNVTFRCDPISEHNRLYWYRQTLGQGPEFLTYFQNEAQLEKSRLLSDRFSAERPKGSFSTLEIQRTEQGDSAMYLCASSLAGQSGQPQHFGDGTRLSIL.

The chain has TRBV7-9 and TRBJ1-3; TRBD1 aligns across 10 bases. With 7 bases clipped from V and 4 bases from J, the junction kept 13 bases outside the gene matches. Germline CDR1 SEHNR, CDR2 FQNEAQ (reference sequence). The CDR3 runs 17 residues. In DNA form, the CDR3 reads TGTGCCAGCACCTCAACTACGGGGACAGGGGCCGGAAACACCATATATTTT. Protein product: CASTSTTGTGAGNTIYF.

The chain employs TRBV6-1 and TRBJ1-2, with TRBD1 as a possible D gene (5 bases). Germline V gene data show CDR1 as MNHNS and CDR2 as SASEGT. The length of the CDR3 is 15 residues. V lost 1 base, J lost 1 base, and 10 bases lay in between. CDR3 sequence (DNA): TGTGCCAGCAGTGAAGGGGGCGGTATTAACTATGGCTACACCTTC. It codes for CASSEGGGINYGYTF.

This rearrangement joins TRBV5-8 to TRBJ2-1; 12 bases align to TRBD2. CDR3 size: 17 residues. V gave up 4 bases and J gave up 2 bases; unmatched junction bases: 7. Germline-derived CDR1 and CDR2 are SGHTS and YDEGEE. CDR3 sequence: CASSTSGGRYPYNEQFF. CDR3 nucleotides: TGTGCCAGCAGCACTAGCGGGGGGCGTTATCCCTACAATGAGCAGTTCTTC. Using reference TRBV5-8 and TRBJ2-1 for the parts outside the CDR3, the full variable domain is EAGVTQSPTHLIKTRGQQATLRCSPISGHTSVYWYQQALGLGLQFLLWYDEGEERNRGNFPPRFSGRQFPNYSSELNVNALELEDSALYLCASSTSGGRYPYNEQFFGPGTRLTVL.

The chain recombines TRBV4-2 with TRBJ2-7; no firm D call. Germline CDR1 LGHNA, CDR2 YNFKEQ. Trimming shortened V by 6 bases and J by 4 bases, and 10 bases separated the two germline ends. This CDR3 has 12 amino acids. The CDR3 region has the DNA TGTGCCAGCAGTGAAAGGTCTTACGAGCAGTACTTC. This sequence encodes CASSERSYEQYF.

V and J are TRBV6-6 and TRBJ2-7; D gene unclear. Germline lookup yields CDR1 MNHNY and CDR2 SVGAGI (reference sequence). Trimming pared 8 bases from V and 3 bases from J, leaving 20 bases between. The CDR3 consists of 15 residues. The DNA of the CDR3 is TGTGCCAGCTCTTACGACCCGACACCGGTCTACGAGCAGTACTTC. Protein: CASSYDPTPVYEQYF.

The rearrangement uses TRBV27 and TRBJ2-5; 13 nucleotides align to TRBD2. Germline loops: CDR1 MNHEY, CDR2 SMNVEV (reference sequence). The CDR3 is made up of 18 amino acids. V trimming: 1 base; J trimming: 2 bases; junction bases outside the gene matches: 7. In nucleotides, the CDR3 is TGTGCCAGCAGTTTATTGGGACTAGCGGGGCCAAGACAAGAGACCCAGTACTTC. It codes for CASSLLGLAGPRQETQYF.

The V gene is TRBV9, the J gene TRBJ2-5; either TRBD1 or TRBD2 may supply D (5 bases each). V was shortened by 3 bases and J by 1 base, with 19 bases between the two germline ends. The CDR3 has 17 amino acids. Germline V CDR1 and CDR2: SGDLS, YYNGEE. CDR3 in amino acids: CASSAGTASPLQETQYF. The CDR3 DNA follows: TGTGCCAGCAGCGCGGGGACGGCAAGCCCCCTCCAAGAGACCCAGTACTTC.

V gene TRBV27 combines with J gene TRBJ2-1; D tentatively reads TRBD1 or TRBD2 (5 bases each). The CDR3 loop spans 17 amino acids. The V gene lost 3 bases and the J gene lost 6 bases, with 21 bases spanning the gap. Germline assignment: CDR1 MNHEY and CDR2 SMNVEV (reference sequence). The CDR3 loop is CASSFLPGARSGNEQFF. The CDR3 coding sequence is TGTGCCAGCAGTTTCCTCCCCGGGGCTAGAAGCGGCAATGAGCAGTTCTTC.

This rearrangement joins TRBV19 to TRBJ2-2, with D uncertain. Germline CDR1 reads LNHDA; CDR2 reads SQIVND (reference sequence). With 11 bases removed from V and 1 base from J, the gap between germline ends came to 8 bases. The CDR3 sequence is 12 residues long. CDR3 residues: CAVRQNTGELFF. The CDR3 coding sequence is TGTGCCGTAAGGCAGAACACCGGGGAGCTGTTTTTT. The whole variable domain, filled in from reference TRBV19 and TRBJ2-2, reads DGGITQSPKYLFRKEGQNVTLSCEQNLNHDAMYWYRQDPGQGLRLIYYSQIVNDFQKGDIAEGYSVSREKKESFPLTVTSAQKNPTAFYLCAVRQNTGELFFGEGSRLTVL.

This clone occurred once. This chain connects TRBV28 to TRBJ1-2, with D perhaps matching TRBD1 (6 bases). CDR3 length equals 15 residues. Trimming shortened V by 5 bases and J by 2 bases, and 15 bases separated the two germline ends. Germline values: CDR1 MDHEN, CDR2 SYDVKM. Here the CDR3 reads CASSAGDTWNYGYTF. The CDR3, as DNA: TGTGCCAGCAGTGCCGGGGACACCTGGAACTATGGCTACACCTTC.

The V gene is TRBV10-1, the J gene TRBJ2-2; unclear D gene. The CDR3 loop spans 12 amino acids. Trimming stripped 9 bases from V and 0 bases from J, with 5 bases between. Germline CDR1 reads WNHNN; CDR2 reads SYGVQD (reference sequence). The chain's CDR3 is CARNSNTGELFF. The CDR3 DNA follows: TGCGCCAGAAATTCGAACACCGGGGAGCTGTTTTTT.

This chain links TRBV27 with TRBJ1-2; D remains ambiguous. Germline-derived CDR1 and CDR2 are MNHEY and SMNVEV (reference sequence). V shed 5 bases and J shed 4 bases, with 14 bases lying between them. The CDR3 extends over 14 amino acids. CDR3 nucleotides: TGTGCCAGCAGTCATCGGACGGCGGGCTATGGCTACACCTTC. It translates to CASSHRTAGYGYTF.

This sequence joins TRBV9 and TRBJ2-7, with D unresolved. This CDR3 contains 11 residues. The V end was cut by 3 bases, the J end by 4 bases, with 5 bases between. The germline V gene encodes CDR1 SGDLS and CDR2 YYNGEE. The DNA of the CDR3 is TGTGCCAGCAGCGGAATATACGAGCAGTACTTC. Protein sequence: CASSGIYEQYF.